One sample yielded the 31 T cell receptor beta chains listed below, sequenced in a study of OX40 agonist ivuxolimab in advanced cancers. Sequencing used immunoSEQ multiplex PCR; TCRdb keeps in-frame clones, though not all of them. Seen here are tens of thousands of clones, roughly 86% observed once, and the top ten hold around 1.9%. The sequencing used CD4+ or CD8+ T cells sorted from blood, collected in a trial of the OX40 agonist ivuxolimab. Receptors originate from an adult with an advanced solid tumor such as melanoma, head and neck, liver or kidney cancer.

The V call is TRBV11-1, the J call TRBJ2-2; D may correspond to TRBD1 or TRBD2 (5 bases each). Germline CDR1 and CDR2: SGHAT and FQDESV (reference sequence). CDR3 length: 15 residues. V gave up 0 bases and J gave up 3 bases, with 8 bases separating them. The chain's CDR3 is CASSLAQGDTGELFF. CDR3 in DNA: TGTGCCAGCAGCTTAGCTCAGGGAGACACCGGGGAGCTGTTTTTT.

This chain uses TRBV5-6 with TRBJ2-1; TRBD2 agrees at 12 bases. The length of the CDR3 is 12 residues. With V trimmed by 4 bases and J by 13 bases, 3 bases remained unmatched. The V gene's germline CDR1 is SGHDT and CDR2 YYEEEE. The CDR3 sequence is CASSRLAGVQFF. CDR3 nucleotides: TGTGCCAGCAGCAGACTAGCGGGAGTACAGTTCTTC.

CDR3 nucleotides: TGTGCCACCAGACAGGGGGCTATTTCAAACACCATATATTTT. This translates into CATRQGAISNTIYF. The V call is TRBV6-1, the J call TRBJ1-3; TRBD1 agrees at 10 bases. Germline CDR1 reads MNHNS; CDR2 reads SASEGT. V lost 10 bases to trimming and J lost 6 bases; unmatched junction nucleotides: 9. The CDR3 is 14 amino acids.

J is TRBJ2-1 and V is TRBV5-6, with TRBD2 matching over 10 bases. Germline assignment: CDR1 SGHDT and CDR2 YYEEEE. The junction had 12 bases not matched to a gene; V was cut back by 3 bases and J by 9 bases. This CDR3 contains 16 residues. CDR3 sequence: CASSSVASGSKGEQFF. CDR3 nucleotides: TGTGCCAGCAGCTCGGTCGCTAGCGGGAGTAAAGGTGAGCAGTTCTTC.

The chain is built from TRBV7-9 and TRBJ1-6, with 9 bases that match TRBD1. The length of the CDR3 is 15 residues. V lost 1 base to trimming and J lost 9 bases; unmatched junction nucleotides: 4. Germline V CDR1 and CDR2: SEHNR, FQNEAQ (reference sequence). The CDR3 DNA is TGTGCCAGCAGCTTAGTGGGACAGGGCGGTTCACCCCTCCACTTT. It codes for CASSLVGQGGSPLHF.

V is TRBV5-6 and J is TRBJ2-1, with D uncertain. Trimming removed 0 bases from V and 5 bases from J, with 12 bases in between. Per the germline V gene, CDR1 is SGHDT and CDR2 is YYEEEE. The CDR3 is made up of 15 amino acids. The CDR3 DNA follows: TGTGCCAGCAGCTTGGACAAGAAGATGCACAATGAGCAGTTCTTC. It specifies CASSLDKKMHNEQFF.

This sequence joins TRBV23-1 and TRBJ2-7; 10 bases fit TRBD2. TRBV23-1 is classed as an ORF, of uncertain function. J gave up 4 bases and V 6 bases, and 15 bases lay outside the gene matches. CDR3 length equals 17 residues. The CDR3 DNA reads as TGCGCCAGCAGGCCTACAGGAAGCGGGAGGGTTCGTTACGAGCAGTACTTC. Protein sequence: CASRPTGSGRVRYEQYF.

This clone is termed medium-sized (0.01 to 0.1%). This chain links TRBV28 with TRBJ2-5, with 7 positions matching TRBD2. V lost 5 bases and J lost 5; bases outside the gene matches: 8. Germline V gives CDR1 MDHEN, CDR2 SYDVKM. The CDR3 consists of 14 residues. The CDR3 reads CASSPGGVRETQYF. CDR3 nucleotides: TGTGCCAGCAGTCCGGGGGGAGTTCGGGAGACCCAGTACTTC.

The chain links TRBV28 to TRBJ1-2; D not resolved. Per the germline V gene, CDR1 is MDHEN and CDR2 is SYDVKM. Trimming removed 3 bases at V and 4 bases at J, with 12 bases between. The CDR3 is made up of 14 amino acids. The CDR3 sequence is CASSLFSSPYGYTF. CDR3 nucleotides: TGTGCCAGCAGTTTGTTTAGTTCGCCCTATGGCTACACCTTC.

The chain couples TRBV5-6 to TRBJ2-2, with D maybe TRBD2 (5 bases). Germline V gene sequence: CDR1 SGHDT, CDR2 YYEEEE. V was pared by 1 base and J by 6 bases, with 10 bases between. This CDR3 is 14 amino acids long. CDR3 sequence: CASSLWRTAGELFF. The CDR3 DNA follows: TGTGCCAGCAGCTTGTGGAGGACCGCCGGGGAGCTGTTTTTT.

The count of this clone is one. The gene calls are TRBV2 and TRBJ1-4; D ambiguous. With 3 bases removed from V and 5 bases from J, the gap between germline ends came to 10 bases. The CDR3 is 14 amino acids. Germline-derived CDR1 and CDR2 are SNHLY and FYNNEI. The CDR3 region has the DNA TGTGCCAGCAGTGACGGGCCACAGAATGAAAAACTGTTTTTT. Protein: CASSDGPQNEKLFF. The full variable domain, rest sourced from reference TRBV2 and TRBJ1-4, is EPEVTQTPSHQVTQMGQEVILRCVPISNHLYFYWYRQILGQKVEFLVSFYNNEISEKSEIFDDQFSVERPDGSNFTLKIRSTKLEDSAMYFCASSDGPQNEKLFFGSGTQLSVL.

The chain employs TRBV29-1 and TRBJ2-1; D may be TRBD2 (6 bases). CDR3 length: 12 residues. The V end lost 3 bases, the J end lost 6 bases, and 9 bases lay between the germline ends. Germline V gene data show CDR1 as SQVTM and CDR2 as ANQGSEA. The CDR3 loop reads CSVEMGGNEQFF. DNA for the CDR3: TGCAGCGTTGAGATGGGGGGCAATGAGCAGTTCTTC.

The CDR3 loop reads CASRGGVSYGYTF. In DNA form, the CDR3 reads TGTGCCAGCAGGGGGGGAGTCTCCTATGGCTACACCTTC. The chain joins TRBV28 to TRBJ1-2, with D tentatively TRBD1 (5 bases). Looked up from germline, CDR1 is MDHEN and CDR2 is SYDVKM. The CDR3 is 13 residues long. V was clipped by 6 bases and J by 4 bases, with 12 bases between them.

This chain joins TRBV9 and TRBJ1-2, with a possible D match to TRBD1 (6 bases). Germline V CDR1 and CDR2: SGDLS, YYNGEE. The CDR3 extends over 15 amino acids. V was trimmed by 2 bases and J by 5 bases, leaving 16 bases between them. CDR3 residues: CASSVAGGGGYGYTF. As DNA, the CDR3 is TGTGCCAGCAGCGTCGCCGGGGGGGGCGGATATGGCTACACCTTC. Full variable domain (outside the CDR3, taken from reference TRBV9 and TRBJ1-2): DSGVTQTPKHLITATGQRVTLRCSPRSGDLSVYWYQQSLDQGLQFLIQYYNGEERAKGNILERFSAQQFPDLHSELNLSSLELGDSALYFCASSVAGGGGYGYTFGSGTRLTVV.

About this clone itself: At one end, the junction sequence differs from germline, possibly due to a read error. The gene calls are TRBV7-7 and TRBJ2-2; D call uncertain. The CDR3 runs to 12 residues. The germline gives CDR1 SSHAT, CDR2 FNYEAQ (reference sequence). CDR3 coding DNA: TGTGCTAGCAGCTCCCGGGTCGGGGAGCTGTTTTTT. Translation gives CASSSRVGELFF.

By its share, this clone is medium-sized. The chain is built from TRBV6-4 and TRBJ1-5; no definite D call. The germline CDR1 and CDR2 sequences are MRHNA and SNTAGT. The CDR3 length is 14 residues. Trimming removed 6 bases at V and 2 bases at J, with 11 bases between. This CDR3 is CASSMEYGNQPQHF. The CDR3 nucleotides read TGTGCCAGCAGCATGGAATATGGCAATCAGCCCCAGCATTTT.

CDR3 region: CASLRDSKNIQYF. CDR3 DNA: TGTGCCAGTCTCAGGGACAGCAAAAACATTCAGTACTTC. The gene calls are TRBV2 and TRBJ2-4; 7 nucleotides match TRBD1. The V gene's germline CDR1 is SNHLY and CDR2 FYNNEI. This CDR3 contains 13 residues. V shed 9 bases, J shed 3 bases, and the junction held 5 bases outside the gene matches.

This chain links TRBV28 with TRBJ1-5; no reliable D call. Germline CDR1 and CDR2: MDHEN and SYDVKM. The germline V and J ends were trimmed by 11 bases and 7 bases, with 15 bases remaining between them. CDR3 length equals 12 residues. The CDR3 DNA is TGTGCCGGTGGGTTTTCGAGACAGCCCCAGCATTTT. Translation gives CAGGFSRQPQHF.

The chain recombines TRBV6-4 with TRBJ1-1; D is unresolved. Trimming shortened V by 0 bases and J by 4 bases, and 9 bases separated the two germline ends. Per the germline V gene, CDR1 is MRHNA and CDR2 is SNTAGT. The CDR3 length is 14 residues. CDR3 in DNA: TGTGCCAGCAGTGACTCGAGTCGGGGCACTGAAGCTTTCTTT. Protein: CASSDSSRGTEAFF.

This clone was counted a few times. The chain couples TRBV19 to TRBJ2-7, with D perhaps matching TRBD2 (5 bases). Germline-derived CDR1 and CDR2 are LNHDA and SQIVND (reference sequence). This CDR3 contains 12 residues. Trimming cost V 3 bases and J 5 bases, with 8 bases left between them. This CDR3 reads CASSIAGHEQYF. The DNA of the CDR3 is TGTGCCAGTAGTATCGCGGGCCACGAGCAGTACTTC.

The rearrangement joins TRBV15 to TRBJ2-7, with D possibly TRBD1 on 6 matching bases. The CDR3 is made up of 13 amino acids. V was shortened by 3 bases and J by 6 bases, with 12 bases between the two germline ends. The germline V gene encodes CDR1 LNHNV and CDR2 YYDKDF (reference sequence). The DNA for the CDR3 is TGTGCCACCAGCAGTGAACAGGGTAGCGAGCAGTACTTC. Translated: CATSSEQGSEQYF. Full variable domain (rest looked up from reference TRBV15 and TRBJ2-7): DAMVIQNPRYQVTQFGKPVTLSCSQTLNHNVMYWYQQKSSQAPKLLFHYYDKDFNNEADTPDNFQSRRPNTSFCFLDIRSPGLGDTAMYLCATSSEQGSEQYFGPGTRLTVT.

The chain links TRBV11-2 to TRBJ2-1; D unresolved. The CDR3 runs to 12 residues. Per germline, CDR1 SGHAT and CDR2 FQNNGV. V dropped 5 bases and J dropped 5 bases, with 7 bases sitting between them. This CDR3 is CASSPANNEQFF. CDR3 in DNA: TGTGCCAGCAGCCCGGCCAACAATGAGCAGTTCTTC.

The CDR3 DNA follows: TGTGCCAGCAGTCCGGGACAGCTAGTCTACGAGCAGTACTTC. Its translation is CASSPGQLVYEQYF. The chain is built from TRBV2 and TRBJ2-7, with 7 bases that match TRBD1. Germline CDR1 reads SNHLY; CDR2 reads FYNNEI. The CDR3 has 14 amino acids. V dropped 5 bases and J dropped 3; count of bases not matched to a gene: 7.

In its sample, this clone was seen a few times. The rearrangement joins TRBV19 to TRBJ1-2; maybe TRBD1 (6 bases). Trimming shortened V by 10 bases and J by 2 bases, and 14 bases separated the two germline ends. CDR1 and CDR2 from the germline V gene are LNHDA and SQIVND (reference sequence). This CDR3 is built from 13 residues. CDR3 sequence (DNA): TGTGCCACCACGGGGGCAGGGAACTATGGCTACACCTTC. Residues: CATTGAGNYGYTF.

This clone was detected once. V gene TRBV7-9 combines with J gene TRBJ2-7; the match to TRBD1 covers 7 bases. After removal of 5 bases from V and 2 bases from J, the junction contained 6 bases not matched to a gene. CDR3 size: 14 residues. The germline gives CDR1 SEHNR, CDR2 FQNEAQ (reference sequence). The DNA for the CDR3 is TGTGCCAGCAGCGGAGACAGGGTTGCCTACGAGCAGTACTTC. It is translated as CASSGDRVAYEQYF.

This rearrangement joins TRBV5-8 to TRBJ2-3; D is perhaps TRBD1 (5 bases). Per the germline V gene, CDR1 is SGHTS and CDR2 is YDEGEE. V dropped 5 bases and J dropped 7 bases, with 14 bases sitting between them. This CDR3 comprises 13 residues. The CDR3, as DNA: TGTGCCAGCAGGGACACAGTGGCGAATACGCAGTATTTT. Its translation is CASRDTVANTQYF.

This clone is a singleton in its sample. The same CDR3 can be traced to other DNA sequences in this sample. The chain couples TRBV5-1 to TRBJ2-1; a possible D gene is TRBD1 (5 bases). Deletions cut 0 bases from V and 4 bases from J, with 8 bases between. From germline, CDR1 is SGHRS and CDR2 YFSETQ. The CDR3 is made up of 14 amino acids. In DNA form, the CDR3 reads TGCGCCAGCAGCTTGGAGGGGCAGTACAATGAGCAGTTCTTC. Translated, it gives CASSLEGQYNEQFF.

A single count supports this clone. V and J are TRBV30 and TRBJ1-5, with 7 bases matching TRBD1. Germline trimming cut 2 bases from V and 9 bases from J; bases unmatched to any gene: 10. Germline CDR1 and CDR2: GTSNPN and SVGIG (reference sequence). The length of the CDR3 is 14 residues. As DNA, the CDR3 is TGTGCCTGGAGTTTTACCCAGGGGGGGGCGCCCCAGCATTTT. Translating gives CAWSFTQGGAPQHF.

This clone was detected only once. This rearrangement joins TRBV6-5 to TRBJ2-1, with 11 positions matching TRBD2. The CDR3 is 14 residues long. Germline V gene data show CDR1 as MNHEY and CDR2 as SVGAGI. After removal of 6 bases from V and 9 bases from J, the junction contained 7 bases not matched to a gene. DNA of the CDR3: TGTGCCAGCAGCTTACTAGCGGGGGAGGGTGAGCAGTTCTTC. Translating gives CASSLLAGEGEQFF.

The chain carries TRBV28 and TRBJ2-3; 8 bases fit TRBD1. CDR3 length: 16 amino acids. Germline V gene data show CDR1 as MDHEN and CDR2 as SYDVKM. V trimming: 6 bases; J trimming: 0 bases; junction bases outside the gene matches: 8. In nucleotides, the CDR3 is TGTGCCAGCAGCCCTCCTGGGACAGGTAGCACAGATACGCAGTATTTT. Translation gives CASSPPGTGSTDTQYF.

The chain combines TRBV5-1 with TRBJ2-7; 7 nucleotides match TRBD1. The CDR3 covers 14 residues. Germline values: CDR1 SGHRS, CDR2 YFSETQ. V trimming: 0 bases; J trimming: 3 bases; junction bases outside the gene matches: 3. The CDR3 loop is CASSLATGIYEQYF. The CDR3 region has the DNA TGCGCCAGCAGCTTGGCGACAGGGATCTACGAGCAGTACTTC.